The sequence of this T cell receptor (beta chain) was determined in a study of shared clonotypes between healthy human individuals (dated by TCRdb to the early 2020s). In terms of the full investigation: The cohort comprised two women and a few men aged 18 to 49 years. For each donor, CD4 naive and CD4 memory were each given three plates, CD8 naive was given two plates, and CD8 memory was given one plate. To estimate repertoire size and how much clonotypes are shared between individuals, the study performed deep sequencing of blood TCR repertoires from a few healthy adults. Libraries were prepared and TCR repertoires were sequenced by different laboratories using diverse techniques, in order to increase sequencing depth and limit assay-specific biases. Per donor, leukapheresis produced somewhere between about 0.94 and 9 billion PBMCs.

Using the deep immunoSEQ assay, TCR CDR3 regions were amplified from genomic DNA by multiplex PCR. Extracted genomic DNA from each cell subset was distributed evenly across all wells of several immunoSEQ 96-well plates, and each plate was treated as a replicate. For sorted subsets, about 200 ng genomic DNA, equal to tens of thousands of T cell genomes, was loaded into each replicate PCR. Purified libraries were measured with a Qubit 3.0 fluorometer, size-checked on a Bioanalyzer 2100, and measured again with the KAPA Library Quantification kit. Every immunoSEQ 96-well plate was sequenced on a separate single-read 150-cycle Illumina NextSeq 550 flow cell. The paper's data handling went like this. The immunoSEQ output contained only junctional sequences without quality scores, so filtering could not match that applied to full-length reads. To assign V/J genes and CDR3, sequences were annotated against IMGT germline references using PyIR, a Python wrapper for IgBLAST v1.9. Reads with weak V/J assignments (E-value above 1e-6), missing CDR3, stop codons, out-of-frame junctions, or ambiguous translated residues were removed. V3J clonotypes were defined as sequences sharing an identical inferred V gene, J gene, and CDR3 amino acid sequence. The percentage overlap between two repertoires was calculated by dividing the number of shared unique clonotypes by the size of the smaller repertoire. Repertoire richness was assessed with RTK rarefaction, the Chao1 estimator, and Recon v2.1 estimates of unobserved clonotypes. Generation probabilities for all TCRbeta clonotypes obtained by the gDNA method from a few donors were computed using OLGA. TCRdb retrieved this table from immuneACCESS and kept in-frame rearrangements only. Not all clones are present; in checked studies, unresolved V genes account for under half, and no reason is known for the remainder. V, J and clone size are taken as reported in that table, and D and trimming were inferred from the DNA itself. The sample table holds roughly 2,300,000 clones, of which about 90% were seen once. Around 0.4% of the sample is taken by the ten largest.

Inclusive of the bounding cysteine and phenylalanine, the CDR3 is 12 residues long. Here the CDR3 DNA is all that survives: 36 bases in frame from base 1. From a lookup of the germline V gene, CDR1 and CDR2 are SGHTA and FQGTGA. V is reduced by 3 bases and J by 10 bases, leaving a spacing of 9 bases between them. Points the paper makes about the study in general: Compared with non-shared clonotypes, the clonotypes found in all four sorted-subset donors had higher generation probabilities. Sharing across several donors was observed for roughly 5.4% of naive CD4, less than 4% of naive CD8, roughly 2.4% of memory CD4, and around 0.4% of memory CD8 clonotypes. Because the study included a small number of donors, the genetic and exposure-history diversity represented was limited. Pairwise subsampling led to the expectation that sequencing depth would affect the degree of clonotype sharing among donors. Larger estimated clonotype richness was generally found for naive subsets than for memory subsets. Sampling was restricted to blood, and TCR repertoires in tissues likely differ from the TCR repertoires found in blood. Incomplete sequencing was indicated by rarefaction of sorted-subset datasets, despite the large sequencing depth.

The donors were healthy, HIV-negative adults with no recently reported acute infections or vaccinations. All donors were Caucasian adults living in Nashville, Tennessee, USA. CD4+ T cells were enriched by magnetic negative selection, after which naive cells were positively selected on CD45RA and the negative fraction was taken as the memory subset. After blood collection by leukapheresis, PBMCs were isolated using Ficoll-Histopaque density gradient centrifugation and then cryopreserved in the vapor phase of liquid nitrogen. Analytical flow cytometry was used to check the purity and quantity of each magnetically sorted T cell population. Genomic DNA was isolated from every sorted fraction and measured by UV absorbance on a Nanodrop 2000c. With respect to this clone: The antigen this receptor binds is unknown. Base qualities are not recorded, but no much larger clone differs from it by a single base.

Sequenced: naive CD4+ T cells from PBMCs. Taken with the paper, the label for cell subset or site translates to: CD45RA+ positively selected. The chain employs TRBV7-3 and TRBJ2-2; the D region is possibly TRBD1 or TRBD2, each matching across 5 bases. The clonotype originates from a man in his late teens or twenties in good health. Some clones in this sample may be carry-over from other donors' samples. Here is the DNA: TGTGCCAGCAGCTTGGGGGTAGCGGAGCTGTTTTTT. Translated, it reads CASSLGVAELFF.